This T cell receptor beta chain is from a study of blood T cells in healthy people across ages. This CDR3 comprises 13 residues. V shed 2 bases, J shed 10 bases, and the junction held 11 bases outside the gene matches. Germline assignment: CDR1 SQVTM and CDR2 ANQGSEA. The use of a sample-barcoded 5' primer and a J-beta primer mix characterized a second PCR of about 6 to 12 cycles. All cDNA molecules were each tagged by a template-switch adaptor with 12 random nucleotides. TCRdb re-called the 5' RACE reads through MiXCR, storing one row per CDR3 protein. The table lists approximately 790,000 distinct CDR3 sequences, around 62% of them singletons. This clonotype was picked up one time. What it recognizes is unknown. Study-level points and caveats: It was not possible, with unsorted PBMCs, to conclusively compare naive and antigen-experienced cells.

Sequences were obtained from blood. The chain combines TRBV29-1 with TRBJ2-7, with 7 bases that match TRBD2. The sequence derives from a man aged 25 to 40 in good health. CDR3 DNA: TGCAGCGTTGAATCGACTAGCTCCCCCGTCCAGTACTTC. It is translated as CSVESTSSPVQYF.